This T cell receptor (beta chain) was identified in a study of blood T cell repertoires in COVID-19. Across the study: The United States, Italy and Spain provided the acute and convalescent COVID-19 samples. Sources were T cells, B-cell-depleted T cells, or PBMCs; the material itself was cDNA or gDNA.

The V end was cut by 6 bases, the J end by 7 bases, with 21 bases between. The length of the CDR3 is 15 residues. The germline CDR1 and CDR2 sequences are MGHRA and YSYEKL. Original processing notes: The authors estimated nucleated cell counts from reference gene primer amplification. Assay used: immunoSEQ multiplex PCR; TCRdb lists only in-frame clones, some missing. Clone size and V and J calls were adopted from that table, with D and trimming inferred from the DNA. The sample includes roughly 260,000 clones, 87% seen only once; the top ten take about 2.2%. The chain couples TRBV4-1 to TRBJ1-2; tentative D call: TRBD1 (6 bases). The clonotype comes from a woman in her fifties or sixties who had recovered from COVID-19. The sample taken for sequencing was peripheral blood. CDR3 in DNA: TGCGCCAGCAGACCTTCCGGGACAAGGGGCCGTGGCTACACCTTC. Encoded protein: CASRPSGTRGRGYTF.